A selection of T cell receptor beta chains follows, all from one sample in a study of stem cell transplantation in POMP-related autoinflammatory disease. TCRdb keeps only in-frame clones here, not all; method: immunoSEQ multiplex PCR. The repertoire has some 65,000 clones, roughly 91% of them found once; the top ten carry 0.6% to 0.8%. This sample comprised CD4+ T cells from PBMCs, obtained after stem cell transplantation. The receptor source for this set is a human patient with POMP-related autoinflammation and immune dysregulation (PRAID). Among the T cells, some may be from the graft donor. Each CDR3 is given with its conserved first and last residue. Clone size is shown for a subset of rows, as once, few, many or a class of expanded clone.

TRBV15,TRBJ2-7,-,CATSRDWMGVRGNHEQYF
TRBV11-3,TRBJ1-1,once,CASSLRGPNTEAFF
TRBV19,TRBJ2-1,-,CASSITRTSGYYNEQFF
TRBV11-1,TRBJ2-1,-,CASSPSWGTAYNEQFF
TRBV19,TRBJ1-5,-,CASSQPLGEGNQPQHF
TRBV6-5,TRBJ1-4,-,CASSLRGRGEKLFF
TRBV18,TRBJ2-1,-,CASSRSSYNEQFF
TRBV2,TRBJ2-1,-,CATVGTGLYNEQFF
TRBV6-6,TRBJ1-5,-,CASSYSNSLNQPQHF
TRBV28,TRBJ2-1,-,CASRILKGLAGGPRYNEQFF
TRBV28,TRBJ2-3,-,CASSFGGTLSTDTQYF
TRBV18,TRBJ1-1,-,CASSPLSGMNTEAFF
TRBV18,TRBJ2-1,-,CASSPWGGSYNEQFF
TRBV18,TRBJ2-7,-,CASSALAGGAEQYF
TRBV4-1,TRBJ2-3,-,CASSHKTGKRGARDTQYF
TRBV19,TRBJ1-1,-,CASSIEALTEAFF
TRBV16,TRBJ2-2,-,CASSPSTGGPGELFF
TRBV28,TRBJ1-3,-,CASSLGGGRRSSGNTIYF
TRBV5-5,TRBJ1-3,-,CASSLGGGSTVTGNTIYF
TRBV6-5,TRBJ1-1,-,CASSYSPGTGGEAFF
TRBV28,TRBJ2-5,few,CASRPDSGSGETQYF
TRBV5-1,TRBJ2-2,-,CASSLVLAGPTGELFF
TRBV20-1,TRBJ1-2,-,CSARDQNGYTF
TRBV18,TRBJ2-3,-,CASSFDRVSGTDTQYF
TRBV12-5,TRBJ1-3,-,CASGLVMTGRGNTIYF
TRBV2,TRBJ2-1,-,CASKGERFNGEQFF
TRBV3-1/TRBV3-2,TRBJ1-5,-,CASSYRTGVGQPQHF
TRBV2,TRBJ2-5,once,CASGPRGTGRETQYF
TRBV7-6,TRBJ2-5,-,CASSFPGQETQYF